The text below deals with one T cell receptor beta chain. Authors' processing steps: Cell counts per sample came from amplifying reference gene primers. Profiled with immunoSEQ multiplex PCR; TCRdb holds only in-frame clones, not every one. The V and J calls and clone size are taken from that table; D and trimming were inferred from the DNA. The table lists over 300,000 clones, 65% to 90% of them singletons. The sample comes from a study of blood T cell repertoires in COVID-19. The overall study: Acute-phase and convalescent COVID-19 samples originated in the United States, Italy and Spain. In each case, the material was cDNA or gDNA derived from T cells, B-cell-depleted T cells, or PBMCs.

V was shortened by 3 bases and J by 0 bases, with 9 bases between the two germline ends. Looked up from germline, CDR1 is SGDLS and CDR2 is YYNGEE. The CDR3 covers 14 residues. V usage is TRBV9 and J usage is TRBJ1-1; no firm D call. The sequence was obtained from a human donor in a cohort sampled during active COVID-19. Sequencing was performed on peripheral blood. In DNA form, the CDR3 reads TGTGCCAGCAGCGCCAGAACCATGAACACTGAAGCTTTCTTT. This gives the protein CASSARTMNTEAFF. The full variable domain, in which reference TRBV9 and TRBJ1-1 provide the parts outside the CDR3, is DSGVTQTPKHLITATGQRVTLRCSPRSGDLSVYWYQQSLDQGLQFLIQYYNGEERAKGNILERFSAQQFPDLHSELNLSSLELGDSALYFCASSARTMNTEAFFGQGTRLTVV.